These 8 T cell receptor beta chains were sequenced from one sample in a study of neurological immune-mediated disorders. TCRdb used MiXCR to reprocess the 5' RACE reads, holding one entry per CDR3 protein. The sample has about 70,000 distinct CDR3 sequences, around 4.8% seen once. Material: PBMCs. These receptors originate from a woman between 70 and 85 years old with multiple sclerosis.

Here the CDR3 DNA reads TGCGCCAGCAGCCAAGTTCAGCGGGAGGGGAAGCAGTTCTTC. Amino acid sequence: CASSQVQREGKQFF. The V call is TRBV4-1, the J call TRBJ2-1; 10 bases align to TRBD2. From germline, CDR1 is MGHRA and CDR2 YSYEKL. With 1 base clipped from V and 11 bases from J, the junction kept 5 bases outside the gene matches. CDR3 length equals 14 residues.

In its sample, this clonotype was seen many times. The chain links TRBV27 to TRBJ1-5; 7 bases are shared with TRBD1. The V and J ends lost 4 bases and 6 bases, in that order; junction bases with no gene match: 6. The germline V gene has CDR1 MNHEY and CDR2 SMNVEV (reference sequence). The CDR3 is 14 residues long. DNA for the CDR3: TGTGCCAGCAGTTCAGCAGGGGGAAGTCAGCCCCAGCATTTT. Residues: CASSSAGGSQPQHF.

This clonotype was detected many times. The chain has TRBV5-5 and TRBJ2-7; D gene unclear. Trimming took 6 bases from V and 3 from J, leaving 19 bases between them. CDR3 length: 15 amino acids. In germline, CDR1 is SGHKS, CDR2 YYEKEE (reference sequence). This chain's CDR3 is CASTLLLSIVYEQYF. As DNA, the CDR3 is TGTGCCAGCACCCTATTGTTATCGATCGTCTACGAGCAGTACTTC.

In this sample, this clonotype turned up many times. The genes are TRBV6-6 and TRBJ2-7; D might be TRBD1 (7 bases). This CDR3 has 15 amino acids. From germline, CDR1 is MNHNY and CDR2 SVGAGI (reference sequence). Trimming stripped 2 bases from V and 6 bases from J, with 17 bases between. The CDR3 protein is CASSYKSGGLGEQYF. For the CDR3, the DNA is TGTGCCAGCAGTTACAAATCAGGGGGGTTGGGCGAGCAGTACTTC.

At least ten counts were recorded for this clonotype. The J gene is TRBJ1-1, the V gene TRBV7-2, with 7 bases aligning to TRBD1. CDR1 and CDR2 from the germline V gene are SGHTA and FQGNSA. There are 14 residues in the CDR3. J was trimmed by 8 bases and V by 1 base; bases with no gene match: 7. CDR3 bases: TGTGCCAGCAGCTTAGTCGGAGGGGGCGGAGAAGCTTTCTTT. This codes for CASSLVGGGGEAFF.

This clonotype was seen at least ten times. The genes are TRBV5-1 and TRBJ2-5; unclear D gene. The CDR3 has 11 residues. Trimming stripped 5 bases from V and 2 bases from J, with 4 bases between. Germline V gives CDR1 SGHRS, CDR2 YFSETQ. The CDR3 region is CASRRQETQYF. The CDR3 DNA follows: TGCGCCAGCAGACGGCAAGAGACCCAGTACTTC.

This clonotype has ten or more counts. The V and J genes are TRBV7-2 and TRBJ2-5; TRBD2 matches at 7 bases. Trimming took 4 bases from V and 5 from J; bases not matched to a gene: 13. This CDR3 region has 16 residues. CDR1 and CDR2 from the germline V gene are SGHTA and FQGNSA. CDR3 region: CASSSTGGGAIETQYF. CDR3 coding DNA: TGTGCCAGCAGCTCTACGGGGGGAGGTGCGATCGAGACCCAGTACTTC.

The sample holds many counts of this clonotype. The chain uses TRBV6-5 and TRBJ2-7; possible D gene TRBD2, 6 bases. The CDR3 extends over 14 amino acids. The V end lost 0 bases, the J end lost 2 bases, and 8 bases lay between the germline ends. CDR1 and CDR2 (germline): MNHEY, SVGAGI. The CDR3 loop is CASSYSGTPYEQYF. The DNA of the CDR3 is TGTGCCAGCAGTTACTCGGGGACTCCCTACGAGCAGTACTTC.